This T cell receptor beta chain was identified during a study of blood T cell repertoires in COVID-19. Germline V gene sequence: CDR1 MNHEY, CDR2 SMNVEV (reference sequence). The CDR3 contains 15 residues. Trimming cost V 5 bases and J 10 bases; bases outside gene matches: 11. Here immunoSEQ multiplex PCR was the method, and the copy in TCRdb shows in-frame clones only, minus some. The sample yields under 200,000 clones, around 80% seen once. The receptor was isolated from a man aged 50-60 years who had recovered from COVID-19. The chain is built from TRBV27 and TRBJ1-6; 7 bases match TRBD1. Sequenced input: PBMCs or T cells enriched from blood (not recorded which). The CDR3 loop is CASSPRQGPKSPLHF. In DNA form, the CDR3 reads TGTGCCAGCAGTCCCCGACAGGGACCAAAGTCACCCCTCCACTTT.